The 15 T cell receptor beta chains below come from one sample, sequenced in a study of CD8 T cells in Susac syndrome. Reverse transcription of about 0.5 to 1 ug RNA was carried out with random hexamers. MiXCR was run by TCRdb on the immunoSEQ multiplex PCR reads, yielding one entry per CDR3 protein. The table shows about 94,000 distinct CDR3 sequences, with 85% to 95% occurring only once. The sample consisted of CD4+ T cells from PBMCs. These receptors all stem from a human donor with Susac syndrome.

V is TRBV25-1 and J is TRBJ2-7, with D unresolved. V lost 7 bases and J lost 3, with 16 bases in between. This CDR3 has 14 residues. CDR1 is MGHDK, CDR2 SYGVNS, per germline. Here the CDR3 DNA reads TGTGCCAGCATGGGAAGCTACCCCTACTACGAGCAGTACTTC. This sequence encodes CASMGSYPYYEQYF.

This sequence joins TRBV21-1 and TRBJ2-5. TRBV21-1 is a pseudogene segment. CDR3 length: 16 amino acids. The CDR3: CASSKRWRKLQETQYF. Written as DNA, the CDR3 is TGTGCCAGCAGCAAACGTTGGCGGAAACTCCAAGAGACCCAGTACTTC.

This chain joins TRBV4-1 and TRBJ2-1; 9 bases line up with TRBD2. Germline lookup yields CDR1 MGHRA and CDR2 YSYEKL. The CDR3 is 17 amino acids. The ends lost 0 bases at V and 7 bases at J; junction bases unmatched: 10. CDR3 sequence: CASSQEGRGGRGNEQFF. CDR3 nucleotides: TGCGCCAGCAGCCAAGAGGGGCGGGGGGGCCGAGGTAATGAGCAGTTCTTC.

The gene calls are TRBV7-9 and TRBJ1-6; D might be TRBD1 (5 bases). CDR1 and CDR2 (germline): SEHNR, FQNEAQ (reference sequence). The CDR3 length is 14 residues. The V end lost 7 bases, the J end lost 7 bases, and 14 bases lay between the germline ends. CDR3 region: CASIAGTENSPLHF. The CDR3 nucleotides read TGTGCCAGCATCGCCGGGACCGAAAATTCACCCCTCCACTTT.

The V and J genes are TRBV20-1 and TRBJ1-1; 11 bases line up with TRBD1. The length of the CDR3 is 14 residues. The germline V gene encodes CDR1 DFQATT and CDR2 SNEGSKA (reference sequence). J gave up 6 bases and V 5 bases, and 8 bases lay outside the gene matches. In nucleotides, the CDR3 is TGCAGTGCTGAGGACAGGGGGCGCGGAGCTGAAGCTTTCTTT. Amino acids: CSAEDRGRGAEAFF.

V is TRBV5-8 and J is TRBJ2-6, with D perhaps TRBD1 or TRBD2 (5 bases each). The germline V gene has CDR1 SGHTS and CDR2 YDEGEE. The length of the CDR3 is 15 residues. The germline V and J ends were trimmed by 4 bases and 6 bases, with 14 bases remaining between them. CDR3 sequence (DNA): TGTGCCAGCAGCACGCCTCGAGGGGCGGCCAACGTCCTGACTTTC. Translated, it gives CASSTPRGAANVLTF.

The chain employs TRBV9 and TRBJ1-2; D is perhaps TRBD1 (6 bases). The germline V gene encodes CDR1 SGDLS and CDR2 YYNGEE. The CDR3 runs 15 residues. Trimming left V 0 bases short and J 7 bases short, with 16 bases between. Here the CDR3 DNA reads TGTGCCAGCAGCGTAGCTATCGGGGGGACACTTGGCTACACCTTC. Amino acids: CASSVAIGGTLGYTF.

The chain is built from TRBV12-3 or TRBV12-4 and TRBJ2-3; D ambiguous. The CDR3 extends over 12 amino acids. Trimming left V 2 bases short and J 6 bases short, with 6 bases between. This CDR3 is CASSLISDTQYF. The CDR3 coding sequence is TGTGCCAGCAGTTTAATATCGGATACGCAGTATTTT.

In DNA form, the CDR3 reads TGTGCCAGCAGCTTGGGTAGCGGGGGGATGGATACGCAGTATTTT. Translating gives CASSLGSGGMDTQYF. This rearrangement joins TRBV5-4 to TRBJ2-3, with 10 bases fitting TRBD2. Germline V gene sequence: CDR1 SGHNT, CDR2 YYREEE (reference sequence). The CDR3 has 15 residues. Trimming took 0 bases from V and 6 from J; bases not matched to a gene: 4.

This clonotype was seen a few times. The rearrangement links TRBV28 to TRBJ2-5; D could derive from TRBD1 or TRBD2 (5 bases each). Germline V gene data show CDR1 as MDHEN and CDR2 as SYDVKM. The CDR3 has 12 residues. Trimming removed 3 bases at V and 5 bases at J, with 7 bases between. The CDR3 nucleotides are TGTGCCAGCAGTTTGAGGGGTGAGACCCAGTACTTC. This translates into CASSLRGETQYF.

The gene calls are TRBV24-1 and TRBJ2-3; D not resolved. V shed 3 bases and J shed 0 bases, with 18 bases lying between them. This CDR3 has 18 residues. CDR1 is KGHDR, CDR2 SFDVKD, per germline. The CDR3 region is CATSDPSFSSTSTDTQYF. The CDR3 nucleotides read TGTGCCACCAGTGATCCAAGCTTTTCTAGTACTAGCACAGATACGCAGTATTTT.

V gene TRBV7-6 combines with J gene TRBJ2-7; D unresolved. V lost 5 bases, J lost 4 bases, and 12 bases lay in between. Germline CDR1 reads SGHVS; CDR2 reads FNYEAQ. This CDR3 region has 13 residues. CDR3 DNA sequence: TGTGCCAGCAGCATCGGTCCCCCATACGAGCAGTACTTC. Translating it yields CASSIGPPYEQYF. Combining the CDR3 with reference TRBV7-6 and TRBJ2-7 gives the whole variable domain GAGVSQSPRYKVTKRGQDVALRCDPISGHVSLYWYRQALGQGPEFLTYFNYEAQQDKSGLPNDRFSAERPEGSISTLTIQRTEQRDSAMYRCASSIGPPYEQYFGPGTRLTVT.

This chain uses TRBV9 with TRBJ2-3; the D call may be TRBD1 or TRBD2 (5 bases each). This CDR3 has 14 residues. Trimming took off 3 bases at V and 2 bases at J, with 10 bases between the two ends. Germline CDR1 SGDLS, CDR2 YYNGEE. The chain's CDR3 is CASSEAGTTDTQYF. For the CDR3, the DNA is TGTGCCAGCAGCGAGGCAGGGACCACAGATACGCAGTATTTT.

The chain combines TRBV28 with TRBJ2-7; 12 bases agree with TRBD2. The CDR3 length is 18 residues. CDR1 and CDR2 from the germline V gene are MDHEN and SYDVKM. V shed 10 bases and J 4 bases; nucleotides not matched to a gene: 20. The chain's CDR3 is CATSMLVLAGGNLYEQYF. The CDR3 region has the DNA TGTGCCACCAGCATGTTGGTCCTAGCGGGGGGGAACCTATACGAGCAGTACTTC.

The rearrangement uses TRBV4-2 and TRBJ1-1; perhaps TRBD1 as D (6 bases). Trimming took 1 base from V and 3 from J, leaving 15 bases between them. The CDR3 contains 16 residues. Per germline, CDR1 LGHNA and CDR2 YNFKEQ. CDR3 bases: TGTGCCAGCAGCCAAGGAGGGGGGGCGGTTGACACTGAAGCTTTCTTT. Translated, it gives CASSQGGGAVDTEAFF.